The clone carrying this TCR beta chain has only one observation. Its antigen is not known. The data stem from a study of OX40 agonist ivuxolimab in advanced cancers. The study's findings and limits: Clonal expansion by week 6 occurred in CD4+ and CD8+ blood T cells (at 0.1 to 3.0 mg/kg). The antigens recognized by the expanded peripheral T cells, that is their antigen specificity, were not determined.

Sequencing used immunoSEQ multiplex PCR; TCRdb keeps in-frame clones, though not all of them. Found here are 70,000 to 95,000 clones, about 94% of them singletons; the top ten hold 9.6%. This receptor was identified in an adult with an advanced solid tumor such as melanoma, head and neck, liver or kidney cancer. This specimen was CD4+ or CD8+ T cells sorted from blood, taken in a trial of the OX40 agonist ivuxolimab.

DNA of the CDR3: TGTGCCATCAGTGAGTCGACGGGGGGCGTTAGTAATGAGCAGTTCTTC. It translates to CAISESTGGVSNEQFF. The chain uses TRBV10-3 and TRBJ2-1, with D tentatively TRBD2 (7 bases). The V and J ends lost 0 bases and 7 bases respectively, with 16 bases between them. Germline loops: CDR1 ENHRY, CDR2 SYGVKD. The CDR3 extends over 16 amino acids.